This T cell receptor (beta chain) was retrieved from a study of T cells in localized non-small cell lung cancer. Overall study results and limits: Clonality of T cells reached its maximum in uninvolved adjacent lung, surpassing tumor. Higher T cell density in the blood was associated with longer overall survival, whereas higher adjacent-lung clonality associated with shorter survival. Because only a single region of the tumor was sequenced, heterogeneity remains possible. Detection in adjacent lung was observed for a median around 55 of the top 100 tumor clones.

Germline V lookup: CDR1 LNHNV, CDR2 YYDKDF (reference sequence). V lost 4 bases and J lost 5, with 17 bases in between. CDR3 length equals 15 residues. The method was immunoSEQ multiplex PCR; TCRdb's version includes in-frame clones alone and lacks a portion of them. The top ten clones hold 3.7% of a sample with roughly 17,000 clones, around 89% of them seen once. With respect to this clone: Antigen specificity is unknown.

The genes are TRBV15 and TRBJ2-5, with D maybe TRBD1 (6 bases). The sequencing here drew on peripheral blood, taken before any cancer treatment. The receptor comes from a male donor aged 60 or over with stage II squamous cell lung carcinoma. The CDR3, as DNA: TGTGCCACCAGCATACAGGGAGCCGCAGGGGAGACCCAGTACTTC. Translating gives CATSIQGAAGETQYF.